This T cell receptor beta chain was retrieved from a study of technical replicates of blood from several donors (dated by TCRdb to 2016 to 2017). Comment on this clone: The antigen it recognizes is unknown. No base quality values were provided; no much bigger clone lies one nucleotide off.

Including the terminal cysteine and phenylalanine, the CDR3 comprises 18 residues. Only the CDR3 portion is preserved as DNA: 54 bases, with reading frame beginning at the first base. The V end gives up 5 bases and the J end 5 bases, leaving 16 bases in the junction not matched to a gene. From a lookup of the germline V gene, CDR1 and CDR2 are LGHNA and YNFKEQ. Library creation used the immunoSEQ multiplex PCR assay. As stored in TCRdb, this immuneACCESS dataset retains in-frame rearrangements with V and J assigned. A fraction of the clones does not appear; measured against another copy, unresolved V genes explain less than half of the discrepancy, and the remainder lacks a known reason. The table for this sample lists approximately 73,000 clones; 85% to 95% of them were counted only once. 0.2% to 0.3% of the sample rests with the top ten.

Sequencing was carried out using T cells isolated from PBMCs. Rearrangement joined TRBV4-2 to TRBJ2-2; TRBD2 matches 8 bases in the middle. This TCR derives from a human donor in good health. The CDR3 region: CASSSMGAGGPLTGELFF. The DNA reads as follows: TGTGCCAGCAGCTCTATGGGGGCGGGAGGCCCTCTAACCGGGGAGCTGTTTTTT.